Presented here are 25 T cell receptor beta chains from one specimen sequenced in a study of CD8+ T cells in alopecia areata. Sequencing templates came from extracted RNA that was reverse transcribed into cDNA. The repertoire was sequenced with immunoSEQ multiplex PCR; TCRdb's copy has only in-frame clones and lacks some. This table has 200,000 to 250,000 clones, 56% appearing once. Sequencing was carried out using CD8+ T cells sorted from blood. These receptors were taken from a human donor in good health.

J is TRBJ2-3 and V is TRBV15, with TRBD1 as a possible D gene (6 bases). The CDR3 sequence is 13 residues long. The V gene lost 8 bases and the J gene lost 2 bases, with 11 bases spanning the gap. In germline, CDR1 is LNHNV, CDR2 YYDKDF (reference sequence). This CDR3 is CATRGQSTDTQYF. DNA for the CDR3: TGTGCCACCCGTGGACAGTCCACAGATACGCAGTATTTT.

The V gene is TRBV2, the J gene TRBJ1-1; 8 bases fit TRBD1. The CDR3 contains 14 residues. Per the germline V gene, CDR1 is SNHLY and CDR2 is FYNNEI. Trimming took 6 bases from V and 2 from J; bases not matched to a gene: 5. The CDR3 DNA reads as TGTGCCAGCAGCGGACAGGGAGTTAACACTGAAGCTTTCTTT. This codes for CASSGQGVNTEAFF. Filled out from reference TRBV2 and TRBJ1-1, the complete variable domain reads EPEVTQTPSHQVTQMGQEVILRCVPISNHLYFYWYRQILGQKVEFLVSFYNNEISEKSEIFDDQFSVERPDGSNFTLKIRSTKLEDSAMYFCASSGQGVNTEAFFGQGTRLTVV.

The chain uses TRBV29-1 and TRBJ1-2; TRBD1 matches at 9 bases. The V gene end was trimmed by 6 bases and the J gene end by 6 bases; junction bases not matched to a gene: 8. CDR1 and CDR2 from the germline V gene are SQVTM and ANQGSEA. The CDR3 covers 13 residues. This CDR3 reads CSVKGTGGDGYTF. DNA for the CDR3: TGCAGCGTCAAAGGCACAGGGGGCGATGGCTACACCTTC.

About this clone: The same CDR3 arises from other DNA sequences in this sample as well. The rearrangement links TRBV29-1 to TRBJ2-7; 11 bases align to TRBD1. Germline CDR1 SQVTM, CDR2 ANQGSEA. This CDR3 has 12 residues. V dropped 6 bases and J dropped 6; count of bases not matched to a gene: 4. CDR3 in amino acids: CSVGTGGGEQYF. The CDR3 DNA reads as TGCAGCGTGGGGACAGGGGGTGGCGAGCAGTACTTC.

This sequence joins TRBV6-6 and TRBJ1-2; possibly TRBD1 for D (6 bases). The V end lost 10 bases, the J end lost 3 bases, and 18 bases lay between the germline ends. The germline V gene encodes CDR1 MNHNY and CDR2 SVGAGI (reference sequence). The CDR3 extends over 14 amino acids. The CDR3 region has the DNA TGTGCCACGGGGGGAGTGGGGGCAGACTATGGCTACACCTTC. It yields the protein CATGGVGADYGYTF.

The J gene is TRBJ2-3, the V gene TRBV29-1; 16 nucleotides line up with TRBD2. Germline V lookup: CDR1 SQVTM, CDR2 ANQGSEA. V dropped 7 bases and J dropped 6; count of bases not matched to a gene: 13. The CDR3 loop spans 17 amino acids. The CDR3 nucleotides read TGCAGCGCCGAGACAGGGACTAGCGGGGGGGCCTCGGATACGCAGTATTTT. Amino acids: CSAETGTSGGASDTQYF.

This chain connects TRBV27 to TRBJ2-7, with D possibly matching TRBD1 (7 bases). CDR1 is MNHEY and CDR2 is SMNVEV in the germline V gene (reference sequence). Trimming removed 6 bases from V and 1 base from J, with 10 bases in between. The CDR3 consists of 13 residues. The CDR3 loop reads CASRQGTSYEQYF. CDR3 DNA: TGTGCCAGCAGACAGGGGACTTCCTACGAGCAGTACTTC.

The chain has TRBV5-1 and TRBJ1-1; tentative D call: TRBD1 (6 bases). V lost 4 bases, J lost 0 bases, and 22 bases lay in between. CDR1 SGHRS and CDR2 YFSETQ come from the germline V gene. The CDR3 extends over 18 amino acids. CDR3 region: CASSPTQQGTIMNTEAFF. The CDR3, as DNA: TGCGCCAGCAGCCCCACTCAACAGGGTACCATCATGAACACTGAAGCTTTCTTT.

This rearrangement joins TRBV19 to TRBJ1-5; D unclear. Trimming removed 3 bases at V and 3 bases at J, with 9 bases between. This CDR3 spans 14 amino acids. Germline assignment: CDR1 LNHDA and CDR2 SQIVND (reference sequence). CDR3 sequence: CASSIWGYNQPQHF. The CDR3, as DNA: TGTGCCAGTAGTATCTGGGGATACAATCAGCCCCAGCATTTT. Together with reference TRBV19 and TRBJ1-5, the CDR3 gives the full variable domain: DGGITQSPKYLFRKEGQNVTLSCEQNLNHDAMYWYRQDPGQGLRLIYYSQIVNDFQKGDIAEGYSVSREKKESFPLTVTSAQKNPTAFYLCASSIWGYNQPQHFGDGTRLSIL.

This clone was detected only a few times. The genes are TRBV29-1 and TRBJ2-3, with D perhaps TRBD1 (6 bases). The CDR3 is 14 amino acids. Trimming took 6 bases from V and 2 from J, leaving 15 bases between them. From germline, CDR1 is SQVTM and CDR2 ANQGSEA. DNA of the CDR3: TGCAGCGTCGGGCCGCCAGGGGACACAGATACGCAGTATTTT. Translation gives CSVGPPGDTDTQYF.

The chain recombines TRBV2 with TRBJ2-2, with a weak D call TRBD2 (6 bases). Germline CDR1 and CDR2: SNHLY and FYNNEI. Trimming stripped 6 bases from V and 9 bases from J, with 26 bases between. The CDR3 is made up of 17 amino acids. CDR3 amino acids: CASRVSGGLGSVRELFF. CDR3 nucleotides: TGTGCCAGCAGGGTTAGCGGCGGCCTAGGAAGCGTTAGGGAGCTGTTTTTT.

The rearrangement uses TRBV27 and TRBJ1-5; D is unclear. This CDR3 contains 15 residues. The V gene's germline CDR1 is MNHEY and CDR2 SMNVEV (reference sequence). The ends were cut back, 1 base at V and 1 base at J, with 8 bases in the middle. The CDR3 loop is CASSLYWGSNQPQHF. For the CDR3, the DNA is TGTGCCAGCAGTTTATATTGGGGAAGCAATCAGCCCCAGCATTTT.

The rearrangement uses TRBV4-1 and TRBJ1-1; no clear D gene. The CDR3 has 16 residues. CDR1 and CDR2 from the germline V gene are MGHRA and YSYEKL. Between the trimmed V and J ends, which lost 5 bases and 3 bases, there was a span of 19 bases. The CDR3 is CASSSPGRGQYTEAFF. Written as DNA, the CDR3 is TGCGCCAGCAGCTCACCTGGGCGGGGTCAGTACACTGAAGCTTTCTTT.

The rearrangement joins TRBV2 to TRBJ2-1; TRBD2 aligns across 11 bases. The junction had 11 bases not matched to a gene; V was cut back by 4 bases and J by 0 bases. Germline CDR1 reads SNHLY; CDR2 reads FYNNEI. The CDR3 is 19 amino acids. The CDR3 spells CASSGRPSGGKGSYNEQFF. The CDR3 DNA sequence: TGTGCCAGCAGTGGTAGACCTAGCGGGGGGAAGGGCTCCTACAATGAGCAGTTCTTC.

The chain has TRBV5-6 and TRBJ1-5; D not certain. Trimming took 3 bases from V and 1 from J, leaving 11 bases between them. This CDR3 is built from 15 residues. Germline V gene lookup returns CDR1 SGHDT and CDR2 YYEEEE. This CDR3 reads CASSSSDTSNQPQHF. CDR3 coding DNA: TGTGCCAGCAGCTCCTCCGACACAAGCAATCAGCCCCAGCATTTT.

The chain links TRBV5-1 to TRBJ1-1; D is uncertain. Trimming cost V 3 bases and J 0 bases, with 18 bases left between them. CDR1 SGHRS and CDR2 YFSETQ come from the germline V gene. The length of the CDR3 is 17 residues. CDR3: CASSSTAHVDLNTEAFF. The CDR3 nucleotides read TGCGCCAGCAGCTCTACCGCACACGTTGATTTGAACACTGAAGCTTTCTTT. The full variable domain, its missing parts supplied by reference TRBV5-1 and TRBJ1-1, is KAGVTQTPRYLIKTRGQQVTLSCSPISGHRSVSWYQQTPGQGLQFLFEYFSETQRNKGNFPGRFSGRQFSNSRSEMNVSTLELGDSALYLCASSSTAHVDLNTEAFFGQGTRLTVV.

The genes are TRBV13 and TRBJ2-3; 7 bases are a match to TRBD2. Germline assignment: CDR1 PRHDT and CDR2 FYEKMQ (reference sequence). This CDR3 has 15 amino acids. With V trimmed by 4 bases and J by 1 base, 5 bases remained unmatched. The CDR3, as DNA: TGTGCCAGCAGCTCTCGCAGCGGGGGCACAGATACGCAGTATTTT. Translating gives CASSSRSGGTDTQYF.

This clone has only one observation. The chain combines TRBV30 with TRBJ1-3; D unclear. CDR3 length: 15 amino acids. In germline, CDR1 is GTSNPN, CDR2 SVGIG (reference sequence). Trimming cost V 0 bases and J 0 bases, with 9 bases left between them. In DNA form, the CDR3 reads TGTGCCTGGAGTGTTTCAGGCGTCTCTGGAAACACCATATATTTT. It codes for CAWSVSGVSGNTIYF.

V is TRBV4-1 and J is TRBJ1-1; D is unclear. With 4 bases removed from V and 2 bases from J, the gap between germline ends came to 8 bases. Germline lookup yields CDR1 MGHRA and CDR2 YSYEKL. The CDR3 sequence is 13 residues long. This CDR3 is CASSRVGNTEAFF. The CDR3 nucleotides read TGCGCCAGCAGCCGAGTGGGAAACACTGAAGCTTTCTTT.

The chain recombines TRBV29-1 with TRBJ1-1; 7 bases are a match to TRBD1. The ends lost 3 bases at V and 1 base at J; junction bases unmatched: 5. Germline lookup yields CDR1 SQVTM and CDR2 ANQGSEA. The CDR3 length is 14 residues. CDR3 nucleotides: TGCAGCGTTGAGGAAGGGACAGCGAACACTGAAGCTTTCTTT. It specifies CSVEEGTANTEAFF.

About this clone: This may be a read error, as it is one base from a much larger clone. The chain uses TRBV27 and TRBJ2-3, with 11 bases identical to TRBD2. The CDR3 loop spans 14 amino acids. V shed 5 bases, J shed 3 bases, and the junction held 1 base outside the gene matches. Per the germline V gene, CDR1 is MNHEY and CDR2 is SMNVEV (reference sequence). The CDR3 region is CASSTSGGTDTQYF. CDR3 nucleotide sequence: TGTGCCAGCAGTACTAGCGGGGGTACAGATACGCAGTATTTT.

This clone was counted only a few times. The chain links TRBV11-2 to TRBJ2-2; 10 nucleotides line up with TRBD1. Germline CDR1 and CDR2: SGHAT and FQNNGV. The CDR3 has 14 amino acids. V lost 5 bases and J lost 6; bases outside the gene matches: 3. CDR3 bases: TGTGCCAGCAGCGACAGGGGGCATGCCGGGGAGCTGTTTTTT. Residues: CASSDRGHAGELFF. Using reference TRBV11-2 and TRBJ2-2 for the parts outside the CDR3, the full variable domain is EAGVAQSPRYKIIEKRQSVAFWCNPISGHATLYWYQQILGQGPKLLIQFQNNGVVDDSQLPKDRFSAERLKGVDSTLKIQPAKLEDSAVYLCASSDRGHAGELFFGEGSRLTVL.

V usage is TRBV7-9 and J usage is TRBJ1-1, with D unresolved. The V and J ends lost 7 bases and 6 bases respectively, with 12 bases between them. This CDR3 is built from 12 residues. CDR1 and CDR2 from the germline V gene are SEHNR and FQNEAQ (reference sequence). The CDR3 spells CASTLTGAEAFF. The DNA for the CDR3 is TGTGCCAGCACCCTTACCGGGGCTGAAGCTTTCTTT.

There are a few counts of this clone. CDR3 DNA: TGTGCCAGCAGCTTTGACCGGGGCACTGAAGCTTTCTTT. Its translation is CASSFDRGTEAFF. The chain has TRBV11-2 and TRBJ1-1; the D is unclear. This CDR3 has 13 residues. Germline V gene sequence: CDR1 SGHAT, CDR2 FQNNGV. Trimming took off 3 bases at V and 4 bases at J, with 9 bases between the two ends.

With respect to this clone: Other DNA sequences in the sample encode the same CDR3. V is TRBV27 and J is TRBJ2-3; TRBD2 agrees at 10 bases. Germline V gene data show CDR1 as MNHEY and CDR2 as SMNVEV (reference sequence). The CDR3 spans 15 residues. J was trimmed by 1 base and V by 2 bases; bases with no gene match: 0. CDR3 in DNA: TGTGCCAGCAGTTTACTAGCGGGGGGCACAGATACGCAGTATTTT. Amino acids: CASSLLAGGTDTQYF.